This entry describes one T cell receptor (beta chain). It lacks a known antigen. Per-base quality was not reported, and no clone a single base away is much larger than it. CDR1 and CDR2 are read off the germline V gene as SGHTA and FQGNSA. Including the terminal cysteine and phenylalanine, the CDR3 comprises 15 residues. The entry retains the CDR3 DNA only, 45 bases that are in frame from base 1. Trimming takes 3 bases off V and 4 bases off J; junction bases not matched to a gene: 5. The sample comes from a study of blood T cell repertoires in COVID-19 (dated by TCRdb to between 2020 and 2021). General notes on the study: Collaborator samples came from the United States, Italy and Spain and covered acute and convalescent phases of COVID-19. The prospective study material was composed of cDNA or gDNA derived from T cells, B-cell-depleted T cells, or PBMCs. The dataset comprised deeply sampled blood TCRbeta repertoires from subjects exposed to, actively infected with, or recovered from COVID-19. The repertoires were released in a freely available public database intended as a resource for research on the immune response to SARS-CoV-2. Samples came from the ongoing ImmuneRACE study (first 160 participants) plus 1,254 subjects from 6 global collaborators. A de-identified subject ID, COVID-19 status, age in years and sex were almost always included in the sample metadata. Where available, HLA class I and class II types were obtained from metadata supplied by the sample provider rather than from assay-based typing. Broad study findings and their caveats: Clinical and demographic metadata were provided uncurated, with the amount varying by source and participant.

TCRbeta CDR3 regions were amplified from genomic DNA by means of the immunoSEQ Assay, a bias-controlled multiplex PCR. The source study handled its data this way. Nucleated cell counts per sample were estimated from amplification of reference gene primers within the assay. To quantify the absolute abundance of each unique TCRbeta CDR3 rearrangement, sequence reads were collapsed and filtered. For each sample, productive Simpson clonality was calculated as the square root of Simpson's diversity index across productive rearrangements. As stored in TCRdb, this immuneACCESS dataset retains in-frame rearrangements with V and J assigned. A fraction of the clones does not appear; measured against another copy, unresolved V genes explain less than half of the discrepancy, and the remainder lacks a known reason. The D gene and trimming were derived from the DNA, and the V and J assignments and clone size from that table. The sample table shows some 300,000 clones, and roughly 91% are seen once. The ten largest clonotypes hold under 3.5% of the sample.

Participants in the prospective study were aged roughly 18 to 100 years, lived in about two dozen United States geographic areas, and enrolled through a virtual design. Cohort assignment in the prospective study relied on participant-reported clinical history from a screening survey and a study questionnaire. A participant counted as exposed if, within 2 weeks of entering the study, that participant had been in contact with someone who had a PCR-confirmed or clinician-diagnosed COVID-19 case. Mobile phlebotomists in the prospective study collected whole blood, serum and a nasopharyngeal or oropharyngeal swab from every participant. Over a roughly two-month period, participants in the prospective study had the option of providing additional blood draws and questionnaires. Before DNA extraction, blood samples from the prospective study were shipped at room temperature or frozen.

This sequence was found in a woman aged 45-60 years who had been exposed to COVID-19. Recombination joined TRBV7-2 with TRBJ2-5, and 10 junctional nucleotides match TRBD2. Material for sequencing was PBMCs or T cells enriched from blood (not recorded which). The CDR3 region reads CASSFGLAGAETQYF. The bases read TGTGCCAGCAGCTTCGGCCTAGCGGGGGCAGAGACCCAGTACTTC.